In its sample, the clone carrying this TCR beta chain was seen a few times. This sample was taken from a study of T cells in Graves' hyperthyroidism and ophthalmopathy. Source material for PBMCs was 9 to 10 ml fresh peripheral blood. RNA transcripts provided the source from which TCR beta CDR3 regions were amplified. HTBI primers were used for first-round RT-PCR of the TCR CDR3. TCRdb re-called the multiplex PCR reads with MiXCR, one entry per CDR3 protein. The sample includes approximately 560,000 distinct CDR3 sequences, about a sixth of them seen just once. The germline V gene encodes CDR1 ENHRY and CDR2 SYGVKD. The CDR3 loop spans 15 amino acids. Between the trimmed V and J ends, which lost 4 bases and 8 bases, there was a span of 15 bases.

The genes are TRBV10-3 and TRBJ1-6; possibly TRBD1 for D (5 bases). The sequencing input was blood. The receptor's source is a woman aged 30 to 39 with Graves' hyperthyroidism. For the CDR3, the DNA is TGTGCCATCAGTGGGGGGAGACTCAAGGATTCACCCCTCCACTTT. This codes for CAISGGRLKDSPLHF.